Shown below are 18 T cell receptor beta chains from a single sample sequenced in a study of blood T cell repertoires in COVID-19. Profiling relied on immunoSEQ multiplex PCR, and the TCRdb table lists in-frame clones only, not all of them. The sample has 110,000 to 150,000 clones, roughly 84% seen once. Sequencing was done on a sample of PBMCs or T cells enriched from blood (not recorded which). The source is a man aged 40-49 years with acute COVID-19.

The chain joins TRBV9 to TRBJ2-1, with a possible D match to TRBD1 (5 bases). The CDR3 runs to 14 residues. Trimming pared 4 bases from V and 7 bases from J, leaving 15 bases between. In germline, CDR1 is SGDLS, CDR2 YYNGEE. The CDR3 bases are TGTGCCAGCAGCATCGAACGACAGTCAAATGAGCAGTTCTTC. It encodes CASSIERQSNEQFF.

This clone turned up a few times. The chain carries TRBV5-8 and TRBJ1-6; D is possibly TRBD1 (6 bases). V dropped 6 bases and J dropped 10 bases, with 14 bases sitting between them. The V gene's germline CDR1 is SGHTS and CDR2 YDEGEE. The CDR3 has 13 residues. CDR3 nucleotides: TGTGCCAGCACCTCGGGGGGCTGGTCACCCCTCCACTTT. Encoded protein: CASTSGGWSPLHF.

The chain combines TRBV9 with TRBJ1-4, with D possibly matching TRBD1 (5 bases). Trimming took off 0 bases at V and 7 bases at J, with 13 bases between the two ends. The length of the CDR3 is 15 residues. CDR1 is SGDLS and CDR2 is YYNGEE in the germline V gene. CDR3 sequence (DNA): TGTGCCAGCAGCGTAGGGGAGGGACCGGTTGAAAAACTGTTTTTT. This translates into CASSVGEGPVEKLFF.

J is TRBJ1-6 and V is TRBV5-4, with D perhaps TRBD1 (6 bases). CDR3 length: 16 residues. The ends were cut back, 1 base at V and 8 bases at J, with 16 bases in the middle. Germline V CDR1 and CDR2: SGHNT, YYREEE (reference sequence). The DNA for the CDR3 is TGTGCCAGCAGCTTGAGCGGTCCAGGGGTAGATTCACCCCTCCACTTT. Encoded protein: CASSLSGPGVDSPLHF.

The V and J genes are TRBV5-6 and TRBJ1-2, with 10 bases aligning to TRBD1. In germline, CDR1 is SGHDT, CDR2 YYEEEE. The CDR3 extends over 16 amino acids. V lost 2 bases to trimming and J lost 3 bases; unmatched junction nucleotides: 7. The CDR3 nucleotides read TGTGCCAGCAGCTTATACATGACAGGGGGCGACTATGGCTACACCTTC. It encodes CASSLYMTGGDYGYTF.

CDR3 nucleotide sequence: TGCGCCAGCAGCGGCCAGACAGGGGCCGCCTACGAGCAGTACTTC. This codes for CASSGQTGAAYEQYF. The chain links TRBV5-1 to TRBJ2-7, with 8 bases fitting TRBD1. The CDR3 is made up of 15 amino acids. With 4 bases clipped from V and 2 bases from J, the junction kept 8 bases outside the gene matches. Germline-derived CDR1 and CDR2 are SGHRS and YFSETQ.

The chain couples TRBV12-3 or TRBV12-4 to TRBJ1-2; D is unclear. CDR3 size: 12 residues. Trimming left V 8 bases short and J 8 bases short, with 15 bases between. This CDR3 reads CASLYPGRGYTF. CDR3 sequence (DNA): TGTGCCAGCCTTTACCCCGGGAGGGGCTACACCTTC.

As concerns this clone: A read error may produce the germline difference seen at one junction end. The V call is TRBV7-8, the J call TRBJ2-7; D gene ambiguous. CDR1 SGHVS and CDR2 FQNEAQ come from the germline V gene. The CDR3 loop spans 12 amino acids. The CDR3 DNA sequence: TGTGCCAGCAGCCCGCGATCCTATGAGCAGTACTTC. This sequence encodes CASSPRSYEQYF.

CDR3 bases: TGTGCCAGCAGCTTAGATCGGCGCTGGAGGGATGAGCAGTTCTTC. Residues: CASSLDRRWRDEQFF. The chain joins TRBV11-2 to TRBJ2-1, with a possible D match to TRBD2 (6 bases). The CDR3 spans 15 residues. V was pared by 0 bases and J by 8 bases, with 14 bases between. Per germline, CDR1 SGHAT and CDR2 FQNNGV.

The gene calls are TRBV28 and TRBJ1-2; 7 bases agree with TRBD1. Germline CDR1 and CDR2: MDHEN and SYDVKM. The trim removed 5 bases at V and 8 bases at J, leaving 14 bases unmatched. The CDR3 spans 15 residues. The CDR3 loop reads CASSPGQLGVGGYTF. The CDR3 DNA reads as TGTGCCAGCAGTCCGGGACAGCTAGGGGTAGGCGGCTACACCTTC.

The V gene is TRBV30, the J gene TRBJ1-1; D gene uncertain. V was pared by 3 bases and J by 1 base, with 15 bases between. The germline V gene encodes CDR1 GTSNPN and CDR2 SVGIG (reference sequence). This CDR3 is built from 15 residues. CDR3 in amino acids: CAWRDRPGGNTEAFF. The DNA of the CDR3 is TGTGCCTGGAGAGACCGCCCAGGTGGGAACACTGAAGCTTTCTTT. The complete variable domain, with remaining parts taken from reference TRBV30 and TRBJ1-1, reads SQTIHQWPATLVQPVGSPLSLECTVEGTSNPNLYWYRQAAGRGLQLLFYSVGIGQISSEVPQNLSASRPQDRQFILSSKKLLLSDSGFYLCAWRDRPGGNTEAFFGQGTRLTVV.

The chain carries TRBV5-4 and TRBJ2-3, with 10 positions matching TRBD2. The CDR3 loop spans 14 amino acids. The ends lost 4 bases at V and 5 bases at J; junction bases unmatched: 4. Germline V lookup: CDR1 SGHNT, CDR2 YYREEE (reference sequence). For the CDR3, the DNA is TGTGCCAGCAGCCAGAGACTAGCGGGAGATACGCAGTATTTT. Its protein is CASSQRLAGDTQYF.

The gene calls are TRBV11-3 and TRBJ2-3; 8 bases fit TRBD2. The J segment lost 1 base and the V segment lost 1 base, leaving 4 bases of the junction unmatched. The CDR3 covers 16 residues. The germline V gene encodes CDR1 SGHNT and CDR2 YENEEA. CDR3 coding DNA: TGTGCCAGCAGCTTAGGGGATAGCGGGGGCACAGATACGCAGTATTTT. This gives the protein CASSLGDSGGTDTQYF.

The V and J genes are TRBV11-3 and TRBJ2-1; D unclear. CDR1 is SGHNT and CDR2 is YENEEA in the germline V gene. Trimming pared 5 bases from V and 6 bases from J, leaving 8 bases between. The CDR3 extends over 12 amino acids. The CDR3 DNA sequence: TGTGCCAGCAGCCGAAACAGCAATGAGCAGTTCTTC. It translates to CASSRNSNEQFF.

The chain links TRBV19 to TRBJ2-3, with 12 bases aligning to TRBD2. The CDR3 has 14 residues. CDR1 and CDR2 from the germline V gene are LNHDA and SQIVND (reference sequence). The V gene end was trimmed by 4 bases and the J gene end by 4 bases; junction bases not matched to a gene: 0. The CDR3 here is CASSTSGGADTQYF. DNA of the CDR3: TGTGCCAGTAGTACTAGCGGGGGGGCAGATACGCAGTATTTT.

This rearrangement joins TRBV24-1 to TRBJ1-2; D is possibly TRBD1 (6 bases). V was cut by 3 bases and J by 4 bases, with 20 bases left in between. CDR1 and CDR2 from the germline V gene are KGHDR and SFDVKD. The CDR3 is 17 amino acids. This CDR3 reads CATSDQGTGTNLYGYTF. The CDR3 nucleotides are TGTGCCACCAGTGATCAGGGAACAGGGACTAACCTCTATGGCTACACCTTC.

This clone has a single count. The rearrangement links TRBV28 to TRBJ2-5; TRBD2 is a possible D gene (6 bases). The CDR3 runs 17 residues. Germline CDR1 reads MDHEN; CDR2 reads SYDVKM. V lost 2 bases to trimming and J lost 0 bases, with 16 bases between them. The CDR3 DNA is TGTGCCAGCAGTTTACTGGGAGGAGGGAAGTACCAAGAGACCCAGTACTTC. It encodes CASSLLGGGKYQETQYF.

The chain employs TRBV24-1 and TRBJ2-7, with 8 bases matching TRBD1. With 4 bases clipped from V and 2 bases from J, the junction kept 12 bases outside the gene matches. CDR1 and CDR2 from the germline V gene are KGHDR and SFDVKD. This CDR3 contains 17 residues. This CDR3 is CATSDTMGQEGAYEQYF. CDR3 coding DNA: TGTGCCACCAGTGACACCATGGGACAGGAGGGGGCCTACGAGCAGTACTTC.